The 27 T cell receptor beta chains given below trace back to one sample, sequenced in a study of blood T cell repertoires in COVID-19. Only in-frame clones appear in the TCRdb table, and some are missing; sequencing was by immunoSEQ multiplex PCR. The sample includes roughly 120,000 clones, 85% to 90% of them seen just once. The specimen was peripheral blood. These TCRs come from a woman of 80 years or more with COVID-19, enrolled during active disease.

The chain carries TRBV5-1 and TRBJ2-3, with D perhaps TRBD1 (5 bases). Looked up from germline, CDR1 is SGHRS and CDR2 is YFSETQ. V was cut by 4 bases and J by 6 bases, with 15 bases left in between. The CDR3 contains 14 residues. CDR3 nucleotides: TGCGCCAGCAGCCCGGGTGGGGCGGAGGATACGCAGTATTTT. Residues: CASSPGGAEDTQYF.

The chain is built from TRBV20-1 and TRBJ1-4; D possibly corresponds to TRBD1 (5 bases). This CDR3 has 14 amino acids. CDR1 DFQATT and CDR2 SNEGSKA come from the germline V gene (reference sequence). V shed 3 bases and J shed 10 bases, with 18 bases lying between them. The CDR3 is CSASGGLRGGKLFF. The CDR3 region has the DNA TGCAGTGCTAGTGGGGGTTTGCGGGGCGGAAAACTGTTTTTT.

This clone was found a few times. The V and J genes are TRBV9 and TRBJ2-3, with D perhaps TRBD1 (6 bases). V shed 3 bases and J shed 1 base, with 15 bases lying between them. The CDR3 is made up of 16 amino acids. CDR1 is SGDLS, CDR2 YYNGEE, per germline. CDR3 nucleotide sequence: TGTGCCAGCAGCGCGTTCCCGCGGACAGGCACAGATACGCAGTATTTT. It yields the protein CASSAFPRTGTDTQYF.

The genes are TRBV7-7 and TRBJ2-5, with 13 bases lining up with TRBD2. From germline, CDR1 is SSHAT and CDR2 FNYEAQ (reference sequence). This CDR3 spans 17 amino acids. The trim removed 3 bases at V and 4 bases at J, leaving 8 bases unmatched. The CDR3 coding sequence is TGTGCCAGCAGCTTCGGGACTACTAGCGGGAGGGGAGAGACCCAGTACTTC. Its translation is CASSFGTTSGRGETQYF.

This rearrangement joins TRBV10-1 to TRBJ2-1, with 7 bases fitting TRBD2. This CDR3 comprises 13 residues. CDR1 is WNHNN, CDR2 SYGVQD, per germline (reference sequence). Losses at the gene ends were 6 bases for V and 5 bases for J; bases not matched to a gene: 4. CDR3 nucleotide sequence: TGCGCCAGCAGGCGGGAGCCGAACAATGAGCAGTTCTTC. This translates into CASRREPNNEQFF.

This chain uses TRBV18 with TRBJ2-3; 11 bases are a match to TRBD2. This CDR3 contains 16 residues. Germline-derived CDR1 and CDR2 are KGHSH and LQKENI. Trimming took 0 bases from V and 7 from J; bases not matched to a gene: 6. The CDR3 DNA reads TGTGCCAGCTCACCACCTAGTCGACTAGCGGGAAATACGCAGTATTTT. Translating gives CASSPPSRLAGNTQYF.

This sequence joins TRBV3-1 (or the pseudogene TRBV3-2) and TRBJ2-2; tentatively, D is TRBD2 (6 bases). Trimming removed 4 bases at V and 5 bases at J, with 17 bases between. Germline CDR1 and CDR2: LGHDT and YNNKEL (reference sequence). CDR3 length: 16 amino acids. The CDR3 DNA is TGTGCCAGCAGCCCCTCCGGGGGAGTAGGGACCGGGGAGCTGTTTTTT. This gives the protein CASSPSGGVGTGELFF.

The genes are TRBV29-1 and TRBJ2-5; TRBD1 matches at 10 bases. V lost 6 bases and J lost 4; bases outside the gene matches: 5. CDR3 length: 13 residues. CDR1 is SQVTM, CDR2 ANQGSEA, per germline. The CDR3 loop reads CSVKTGGGETQYF. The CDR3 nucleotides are TGCAGCGTCAAGACAGGGGGCGGAGAGACCCAGTACTTC.

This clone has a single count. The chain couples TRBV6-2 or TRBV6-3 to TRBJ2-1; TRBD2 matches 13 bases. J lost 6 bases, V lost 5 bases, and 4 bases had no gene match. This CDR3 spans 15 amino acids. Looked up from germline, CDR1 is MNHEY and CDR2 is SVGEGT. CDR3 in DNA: TGTGCCAGCAGTCAGGGACTAGCGGGATCCAATGAGCAGTTCTTC. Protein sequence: CASSQGLAGSNEQFF.

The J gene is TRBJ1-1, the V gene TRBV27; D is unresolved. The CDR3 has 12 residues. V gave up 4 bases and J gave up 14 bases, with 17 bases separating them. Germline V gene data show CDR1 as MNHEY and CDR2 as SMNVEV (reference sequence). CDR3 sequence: CASSSVPDTAFF. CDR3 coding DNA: TGTGCCAGCAGTTCAGTCCCAGACACCGCCTTCTTT.

The CDR3 DNA reads as TGTGCCAGCAGTTTTCCAAAATATGGACAAACCTCCTACAATGAGCAGTTCTTC. Translation: CASSFPKYGQTSYNEQFF. The chain is built from TRBV28 and TRBJ2-1; D perhaps matches TRBD1 (5 bases). The CDR3 is made up of 18 amino acids. Germline values: CDR1 MDHEN, CDR2 SYDVKM. The V gene lost 3 bases and the J gene lost 0 bases, with 18 bases spanning the gap. Combining the CDR3 with reference TRBV28 and TRBJ2-1 gives the whole variable domain DVKVTQSSRYLVKRTGEKVFLECVQDMDHENMFWYRQDPGLGLRLIYFSYDVKMKEKGDIPEGYSVSREKKERFSLILESASTNQTSMYLCASSFPKYGQTSYNEQFFGPGTRLTVL.

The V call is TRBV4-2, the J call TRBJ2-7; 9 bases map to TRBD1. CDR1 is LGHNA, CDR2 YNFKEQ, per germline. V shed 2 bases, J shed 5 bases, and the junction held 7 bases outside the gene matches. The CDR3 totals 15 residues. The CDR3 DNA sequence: TGTGCCAGCAGCCAACTACGGGACAGGGCTAACGAGCAGTACTTC. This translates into CASSQLRDRANEQYF.

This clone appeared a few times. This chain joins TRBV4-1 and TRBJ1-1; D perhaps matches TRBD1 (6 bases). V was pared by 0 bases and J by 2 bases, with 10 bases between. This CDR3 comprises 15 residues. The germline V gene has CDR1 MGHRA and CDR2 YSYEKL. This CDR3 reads CASSQDSQGNTEAFF. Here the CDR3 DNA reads TGCGCCAGCAGCCAAGATTCACAGGGAAACACTGAAGCTTTCTTT.

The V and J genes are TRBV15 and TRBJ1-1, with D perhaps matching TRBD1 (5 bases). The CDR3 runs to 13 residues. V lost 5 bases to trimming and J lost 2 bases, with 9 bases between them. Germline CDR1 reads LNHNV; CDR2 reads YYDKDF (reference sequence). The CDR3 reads CATSLDRNTEAFF. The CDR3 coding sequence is TGTGCCACCAGCCTAGACAGAAACACTGAAGCTTTCTTT.

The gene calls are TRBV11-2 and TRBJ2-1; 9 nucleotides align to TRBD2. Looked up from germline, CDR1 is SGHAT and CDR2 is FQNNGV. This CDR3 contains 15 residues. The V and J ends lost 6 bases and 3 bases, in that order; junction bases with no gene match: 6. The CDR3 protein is CASRGLAGFYNEQFF. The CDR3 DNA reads TGTGCCAGCAGGGGGCTAGCGGGATTCTACAATGAGCAGTTCTTC. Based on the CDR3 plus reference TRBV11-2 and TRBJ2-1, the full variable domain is EAGVAQSPRYKIIEKRQSVAFWCNPISGHATLYWYQQILGQGPKLLIQFQNNGVVDDSQLPKDRFSAERLKGVDSTLKIQPAKLEDSAVYLCASRGLAGFYNEQFFGPGTRLTVL.

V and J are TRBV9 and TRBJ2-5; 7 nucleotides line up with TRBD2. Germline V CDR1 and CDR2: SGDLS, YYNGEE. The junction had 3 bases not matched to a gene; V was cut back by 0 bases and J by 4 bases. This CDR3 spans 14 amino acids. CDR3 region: CASSVGWGGETQYF. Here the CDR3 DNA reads TGTGCCAGCAGCGTAGGGTGGGGGGGAGAGACCCAGTACTTC.

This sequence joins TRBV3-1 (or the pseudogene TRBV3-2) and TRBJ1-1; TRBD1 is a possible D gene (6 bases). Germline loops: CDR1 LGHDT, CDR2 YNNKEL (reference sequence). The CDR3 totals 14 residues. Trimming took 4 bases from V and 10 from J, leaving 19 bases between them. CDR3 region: CASSPLQGRVGAFF. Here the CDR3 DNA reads TGTGCCAGCAGCCCTCTCCAGGGGAGGGTAGGAGCTTTCTTT.

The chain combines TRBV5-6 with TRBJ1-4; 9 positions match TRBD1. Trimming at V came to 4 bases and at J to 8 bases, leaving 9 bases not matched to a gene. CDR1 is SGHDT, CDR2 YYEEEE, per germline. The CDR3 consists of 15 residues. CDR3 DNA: TGTGCCAGCAGCACGGGGGACAGGGTAGGGGAAAAACTGTTTTTT. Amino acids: CASSTGDRVGEKLFF.

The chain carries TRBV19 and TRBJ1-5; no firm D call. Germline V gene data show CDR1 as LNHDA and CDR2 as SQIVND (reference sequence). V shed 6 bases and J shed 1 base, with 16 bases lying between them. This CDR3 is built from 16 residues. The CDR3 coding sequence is TGTGCCAGTAGCACCCTCGGGAGAGGAAGCAATCAGCCCCAGCATTTT. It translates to CASSTLGRGSNQPQHF. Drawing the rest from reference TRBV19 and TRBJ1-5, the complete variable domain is DGGITQSPKYLFRKEGQNVTLSCEQNLNHDAMYWYRQDPGQGLRLIYYSQIVNDFQKGDIAEGYSVSREKKESFPLTVTSAQKNPTAFYLCASSTLGRGSNQPQHFGDGTRLSIL.

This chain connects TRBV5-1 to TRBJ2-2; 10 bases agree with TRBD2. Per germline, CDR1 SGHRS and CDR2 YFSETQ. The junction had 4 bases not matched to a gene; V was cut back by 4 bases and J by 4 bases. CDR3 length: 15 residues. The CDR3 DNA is TGCGCCAGCAGCCCTAGCGGGAGAGCCACCGGGGAGCTGTTTTTT. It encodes CASSPSGRATGELFF.

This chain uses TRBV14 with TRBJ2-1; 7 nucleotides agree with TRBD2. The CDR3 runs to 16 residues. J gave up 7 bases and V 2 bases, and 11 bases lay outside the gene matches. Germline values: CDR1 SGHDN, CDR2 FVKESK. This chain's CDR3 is CASSQLVGGPRNEQFF. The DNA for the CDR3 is TGTGCCAGCAGCCAATTGGTGGGAGGGCCGCGTAATGAGCAGTTCTTC.

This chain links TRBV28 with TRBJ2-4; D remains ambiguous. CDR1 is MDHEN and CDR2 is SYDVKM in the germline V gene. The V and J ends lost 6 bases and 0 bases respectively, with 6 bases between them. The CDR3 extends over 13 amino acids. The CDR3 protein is CASRELAKNIQYF. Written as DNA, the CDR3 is TGTGCCAGCAGAGAACTAGCCAAAAACATTCAGTACTTC.

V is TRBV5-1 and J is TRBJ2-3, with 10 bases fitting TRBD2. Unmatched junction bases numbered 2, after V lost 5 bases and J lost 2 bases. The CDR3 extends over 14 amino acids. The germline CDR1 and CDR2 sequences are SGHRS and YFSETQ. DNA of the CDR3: TGCGCCAGCAGAGCGGGAGGGCCCACAGATACGCAGTATTTT. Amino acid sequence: CASRAGGPTDTQYF.

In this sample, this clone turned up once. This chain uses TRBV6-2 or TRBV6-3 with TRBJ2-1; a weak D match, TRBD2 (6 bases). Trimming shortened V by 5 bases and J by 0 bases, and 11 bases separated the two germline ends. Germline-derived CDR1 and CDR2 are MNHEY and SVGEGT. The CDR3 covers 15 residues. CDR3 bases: TGTGCCAGCAGTGGGACTCGCAGCTCCTACAATGAGCAGTTCTTC. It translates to CASSGTRSSYNEQFF.

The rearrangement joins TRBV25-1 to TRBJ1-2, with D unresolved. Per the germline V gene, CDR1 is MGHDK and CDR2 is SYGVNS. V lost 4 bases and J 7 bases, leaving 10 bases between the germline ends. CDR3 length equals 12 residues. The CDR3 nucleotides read TGTGCCAGCAGTGGAGGAGGCGGTGGCTACACCTTC. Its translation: CASSGGGGGYTF.

For the CDR3, the DNA is TGTGCCAGCAGCTGGCGGCGGGAGGGCACAGATACGCAGTATTTT. It yields the protein CASSWRREGTDTQYF. V and J are TRBV11-2 and TRBJ2-3, with 8 bases that match TRBD2. Germline CDR1 SGHAT, CDR2 FQNNGV. The CDR3 covers 15 residues. The V and J ends lost 4 bases and 1 base, in that order; junction bases with no gene match: 4.

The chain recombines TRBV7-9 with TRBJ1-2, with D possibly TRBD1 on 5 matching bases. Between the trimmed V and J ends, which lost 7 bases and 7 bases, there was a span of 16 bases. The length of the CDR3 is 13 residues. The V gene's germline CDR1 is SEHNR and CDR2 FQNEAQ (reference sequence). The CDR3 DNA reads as TGTGCCAGCACCTTTAAGGACAAAACTGGCTACACCTTC. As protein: CASTFKDKTGYTF.